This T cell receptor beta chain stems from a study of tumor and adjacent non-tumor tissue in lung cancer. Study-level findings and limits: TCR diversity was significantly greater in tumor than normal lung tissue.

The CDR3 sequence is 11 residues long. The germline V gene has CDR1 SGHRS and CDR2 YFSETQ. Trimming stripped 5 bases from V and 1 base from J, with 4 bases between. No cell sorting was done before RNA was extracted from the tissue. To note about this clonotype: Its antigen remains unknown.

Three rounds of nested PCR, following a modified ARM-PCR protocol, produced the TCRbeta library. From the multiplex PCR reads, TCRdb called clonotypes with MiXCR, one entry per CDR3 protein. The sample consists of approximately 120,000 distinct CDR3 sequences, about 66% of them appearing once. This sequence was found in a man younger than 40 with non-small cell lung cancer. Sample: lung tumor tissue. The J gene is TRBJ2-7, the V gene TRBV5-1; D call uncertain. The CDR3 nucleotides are TGCGCCAGCAGAGAGTCCTACGAGCAGTACTTC. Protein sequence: CASRESYEQYF.